This TCR beta chain is from a study of T cell responses to AZD1222 COVID-19 vaccine. Study results and limitations: Among the donors, most were white British and more were female, and clonal diversity was possibly underestimated. No repertoire was sampled before or during the peak T cell response, only after it. Among AZD1222 vaccinees, only five or six were seropositive at baseline. Spike regions recognized by vaccine-associated CD4 TCRs spanned the protein, led by 160-218 and 743-854.

Method: immunoSEQ multiplex PCR; TCRdb's copy keeps in-frame clones and lacks some. This repertoire shows approximately 150,000 clones, approximately 86% found once; its top ten account for approximately 5.1%. Turning to this clone: Its antigen is currently unknown.

This CDR3 has 15 amino acids. Germline CDR1 reads SNHLY; CDR2 reads FYNNEI. Trimming removed 4 bases from V and 4 bases from J; junction bases left unmatched: 9. Specimen: peripheral blood, collected 28 days after the second dose of the MenACWY control vaccine. The sequence derives from an adult who received the MenACWY meningococcal vaccine as a control. The chain is built from TRBV2 and TRBJ1-2; 7 bases are a match to TRBD1. This CDR3 is CASSASGTASYGYTF. The CDR3 DNA is TGTGCCAGCAGTGCCTCCGGGACAGCGAGCTATGGCTACACCTTC.